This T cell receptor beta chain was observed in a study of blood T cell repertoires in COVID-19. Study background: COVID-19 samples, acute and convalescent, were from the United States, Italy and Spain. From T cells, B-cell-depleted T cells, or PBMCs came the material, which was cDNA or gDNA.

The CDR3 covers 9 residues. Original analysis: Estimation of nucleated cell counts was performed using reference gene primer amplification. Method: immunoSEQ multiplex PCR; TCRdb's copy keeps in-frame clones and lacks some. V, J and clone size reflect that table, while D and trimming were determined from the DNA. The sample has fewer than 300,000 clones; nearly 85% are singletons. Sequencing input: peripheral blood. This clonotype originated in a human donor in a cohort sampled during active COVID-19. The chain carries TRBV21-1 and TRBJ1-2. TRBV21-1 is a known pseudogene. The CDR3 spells CASSKDAFF. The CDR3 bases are TGTGCCAGCAGCAAAGACGCGTTCTTC.